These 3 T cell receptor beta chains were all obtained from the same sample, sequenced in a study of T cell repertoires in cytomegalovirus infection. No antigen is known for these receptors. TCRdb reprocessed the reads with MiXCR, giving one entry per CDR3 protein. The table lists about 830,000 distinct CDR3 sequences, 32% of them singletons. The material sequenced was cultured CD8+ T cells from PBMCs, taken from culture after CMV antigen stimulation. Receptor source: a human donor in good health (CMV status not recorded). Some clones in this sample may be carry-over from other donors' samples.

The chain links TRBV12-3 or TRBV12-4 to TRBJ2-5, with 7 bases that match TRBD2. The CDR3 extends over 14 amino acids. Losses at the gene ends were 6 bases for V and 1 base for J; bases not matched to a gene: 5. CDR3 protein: CASRSGGRQETQYF. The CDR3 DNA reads TGTGCCAGCAGGTCGGGGGGACGCCAAGAGACCCAGTACTTC.

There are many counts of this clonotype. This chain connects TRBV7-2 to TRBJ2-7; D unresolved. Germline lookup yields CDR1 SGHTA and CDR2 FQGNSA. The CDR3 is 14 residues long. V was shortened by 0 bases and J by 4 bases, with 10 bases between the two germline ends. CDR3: CASSLALLGYEQYV. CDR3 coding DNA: TGTGCCAGCAGCTTAGCGCTACTGGGGTACGAGCAGTACGTC.

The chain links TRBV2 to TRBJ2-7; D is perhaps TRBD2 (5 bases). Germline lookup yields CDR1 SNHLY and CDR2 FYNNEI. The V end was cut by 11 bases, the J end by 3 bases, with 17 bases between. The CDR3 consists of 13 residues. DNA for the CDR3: TGTGCCCACACCAAGGGAGTTCTCTACGAGCAGTACGTC. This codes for CAHTKGVLYEQYV.